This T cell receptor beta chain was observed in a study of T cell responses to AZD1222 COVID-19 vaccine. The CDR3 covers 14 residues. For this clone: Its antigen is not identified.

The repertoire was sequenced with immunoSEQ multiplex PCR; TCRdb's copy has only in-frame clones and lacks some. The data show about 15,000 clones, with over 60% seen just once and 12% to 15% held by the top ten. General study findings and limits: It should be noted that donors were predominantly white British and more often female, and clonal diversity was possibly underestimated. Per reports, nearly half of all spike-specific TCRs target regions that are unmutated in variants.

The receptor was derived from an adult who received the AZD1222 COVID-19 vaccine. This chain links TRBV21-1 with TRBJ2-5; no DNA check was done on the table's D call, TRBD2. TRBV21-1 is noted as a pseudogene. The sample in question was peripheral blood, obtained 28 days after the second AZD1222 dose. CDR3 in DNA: TGTGCCAGCAGCACCCGGGACTGTCAAGAGACCCAGTACTTC. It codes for CASSTRDCQETQYF.